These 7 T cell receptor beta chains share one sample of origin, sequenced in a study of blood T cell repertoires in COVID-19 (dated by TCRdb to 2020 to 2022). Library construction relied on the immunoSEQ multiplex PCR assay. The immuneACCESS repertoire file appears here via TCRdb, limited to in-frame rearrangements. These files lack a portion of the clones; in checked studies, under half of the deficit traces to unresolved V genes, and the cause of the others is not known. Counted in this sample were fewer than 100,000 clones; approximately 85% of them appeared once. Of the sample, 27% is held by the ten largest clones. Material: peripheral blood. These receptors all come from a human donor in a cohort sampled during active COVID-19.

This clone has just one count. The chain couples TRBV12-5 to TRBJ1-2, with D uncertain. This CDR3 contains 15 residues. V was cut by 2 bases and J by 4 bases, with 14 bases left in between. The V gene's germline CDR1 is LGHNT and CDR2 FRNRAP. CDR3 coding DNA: TGTGCTAGTGGTTTGCCCCAGGCGAGGGTCTATGGCTACACCTTC. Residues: CASGLPQARVYGYTF.

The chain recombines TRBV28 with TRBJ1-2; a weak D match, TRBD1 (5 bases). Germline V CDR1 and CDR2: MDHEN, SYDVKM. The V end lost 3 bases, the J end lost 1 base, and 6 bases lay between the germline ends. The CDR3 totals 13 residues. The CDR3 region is CASSFGGNYGYTF. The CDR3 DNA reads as TGTGCCAGCAGTTTCGGGGGTAACTATGGCTACACCTTC.

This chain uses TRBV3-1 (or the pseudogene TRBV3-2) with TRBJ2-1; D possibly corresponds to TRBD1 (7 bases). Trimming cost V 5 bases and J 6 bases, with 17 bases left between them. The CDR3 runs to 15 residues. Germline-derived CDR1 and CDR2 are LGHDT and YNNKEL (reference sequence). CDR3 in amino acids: CASSASDRDSNEQFF. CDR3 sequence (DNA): TGTGCCAGCAGCGCCTCTGACAGGGACTCCAATGAGCAGTTCTTC.

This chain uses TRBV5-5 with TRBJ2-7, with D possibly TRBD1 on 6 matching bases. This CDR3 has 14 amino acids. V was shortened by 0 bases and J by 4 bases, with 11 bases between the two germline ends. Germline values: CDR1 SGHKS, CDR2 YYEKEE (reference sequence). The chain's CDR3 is CASSLARGGYEQYF. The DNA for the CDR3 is TGTGCCAGCAGCTTGGCCAGGGGCGGGTACGAGCAGTACTTC.

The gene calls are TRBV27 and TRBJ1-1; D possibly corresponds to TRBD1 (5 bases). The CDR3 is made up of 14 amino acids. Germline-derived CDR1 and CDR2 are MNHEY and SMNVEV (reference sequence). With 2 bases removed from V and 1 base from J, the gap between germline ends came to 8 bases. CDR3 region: CASSLRGQNTEAFF. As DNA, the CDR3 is TGTGCCAGCAGTTTAAGAGGACAGAACACTGAAGCTTTCTTT.

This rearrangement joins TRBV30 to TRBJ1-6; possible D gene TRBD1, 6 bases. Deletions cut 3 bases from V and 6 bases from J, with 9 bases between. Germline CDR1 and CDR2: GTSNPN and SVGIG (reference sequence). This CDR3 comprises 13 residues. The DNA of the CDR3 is TGTGCCTGGAGAGGACAGTCTAATTCACCCCTCCACTTT. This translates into CAWRGQSNSPLHF.

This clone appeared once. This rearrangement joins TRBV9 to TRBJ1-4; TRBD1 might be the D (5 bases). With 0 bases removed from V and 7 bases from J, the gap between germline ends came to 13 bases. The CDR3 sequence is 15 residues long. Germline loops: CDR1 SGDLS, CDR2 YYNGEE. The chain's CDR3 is CASSVGDGGGEKLFF. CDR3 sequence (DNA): TGTGCCAGCAGCGTAGGTGACGGGGGTGGTGAAAAACTGTTTTTT.